This record concerns one TCR beta chain sequence. Its recognized antigen is unknown. Each CD8+ T cell subset was flow-sorted in triplicate, with some 300,000 cells per subset placed directly into RLT lysis buffer. To keep memory contaminants out, a stringent definition of naive CD8+ T cells was applied: CD45RO-CCR7+CD27+CD95-. Peripheral blood mononuclear cells were isolated from buffy coats using standard density gradient centrifugation. Naive CXCR3-negative and CXCR3-positive CD8+ T cells were flow-sorted using a FACSAria III. Total RNA was extracted from sorted cells with an RNeasy Mini Kit. From a lookup of the germline V gene, CDR1 and CDR2 are SQVTM and ANQGSEA. Taken from cysteine to phenylalanine, the CDR3 has 13 residues. DNA for this receptor is not on file. This sample stems from a study of CXCR3-negative and CXCR3-positive naive CD8 T cells (dated by TCRdb to the late 2010s). With respect to the entire study: In total, 130 million to 150 million TRB reads were obtained, corresponding to roughly 1.5 +/- 0.3 million reads per library. Naive subsets from about 5 donors and memory cells from 3 donors were included in the TRBV-TRBJ cluster analysis. The diversity and physicochemical repertoire analyses included some 11 donors pooled from two independent experiments. Here is what the overall study found, with its caveats: Comparably high repertoire diversity was found in both naive subsets, whereas much lower repertoire diversity was found in memory CD8+ T cells. Because surface CD5, which is linked to self-reactivity in mice, was comparable between the naive subsets, TCR interaction strength was also inferred from the physicochemical properties of TRB CDR3s. TRBV-TRBJ usage was similar between naive CXCR3-negative and CXCR3-positive cells from the same donor, while memory cells showed distinct patterns. Freshly isolated PBMCs were used for most assays because CXCR3 expression went down partially after cryopreservation. TRB CDR3s from CXCR3-positive naive cells showed higher hydrophobicity (lower Kidera factor 4), lower energy, and higher strength and volume indices than CXCR3-negative naive cells.

TCRdb lists the instrument as NextSeq 550. The Human TCR Profiling Kit (MiLaboratory) was used to make UMI-labeled 5' RACE TRB cDNA libraries. The full amount of extracted RNA was used for cDNA synthesis, and the full amount of resulting cDNA was used for PCR amplification. Libraries were prepared in parallel using an identical number of PCR cycles. Concerning the study's data processing: MIGEC and MiXCR extracted about 53,000 +/- 10,000 unique UMI-labeled TRB cDNA molecules per library, requiring at least two reads per UMI. An average of about 40,000 +/- 10,000 functional in-frame TRB CDR3 nucleotide clonotypes without stop codons was found per library. After each sample was downsampled to 5000 UMI-labeled TRB molecules, VDJtools was used to calculate diversity metrics such as normalized Shannon-Wiener and Chao1. VDJtools computed clonotype-size-weighted physicochemical properties of the central five CDR3 residues: interaction energy, strength, volume and Kidera factor 4. One entry per CDR3 protein sequence results from the TCRdb reprocessing of the reads, with DNA left out. These V and J calls are TCRdb output, not the study's own analysis. This sample's listing comprises about 110,000 distinct CDR3 sequences. 0.38% of the sample goes to the ten largest clones.

Sequencing input: naive CXCR3+ CD8+ T cells from blood. The cell subset or site label corresponds to: CD45RO-CCR7+CD27+CD95- naive CD8+ T cells expressing CXCR3 (TNR3+). The chain was built from TRBV29-1 and TRBJ2-7; as DNA is missing, the TRBD1 call by TCRdb cannot be tested. This receptor was taken from a human donor in good health. Some clones in this sample may be carry-over from other donors' samples. This receptor carries the CDR3 CSVVGDRKGEQYF.